Each of the 22 T cell receptor beta chains below was sequenced from the same sample in a study of T cell responses to AZD1222 COVID-19 vaccine. Clones were sequenced by immunoSEQ multiplex PCR, and TCRdb holds only the in-frame ones, with some missing. The table lists about 140,000 clones, around 85% of them singletons. The material was peripheral blood, obtained 28 days after the second dose of the MenACWY control vaccine. The receptors come from an adult who received the MenACWY meningococcal vaccine as a control.

This chain joins TRBV19 and TRBJ1-1, with D possibly matching TRBD1 (5 bases). Germline CDR1 LNHDA, CDR2 SQIVND (reference sequence). The CDR3 spans 15 residues. The V end was cut by 5 bases, the J end by 1 base, with 14 bases between. The CDR3 coding sequence is TGTGCCAGTAGTCTCCTTGGGGCCGCGAACACTGAAGCTTTCTTT. Amino acids: CASSLLGAANTEAFF.

The chain links TRBV12-5 to TRBJ2-5; D might be TRBD1 or TRBD2, each matching 5 bases. The CDR3 has 14 residues. Per the germline V gene, CDR1 is LGHNT and CDR2 is FRNRAP. The ends were cut back, 5 bases at V and 3 bases at J, with 13 bases in the middle. CDR3 DNA: TGTGCTAGTGGTCTGGGAGAGGGGAAAGAGACCCAGTACTTC. Translation: CASGLGEGKETQYF.

Only one count was recorded for this clone. The rearrangement links TRBV29-1 to TRBJ2-7, with a tentative D call TRBD2 (5 bases). Germline loops: CDR1 SQVTM, CDR2 ANQGSEA. The CDR3 totals 11 residues. Trimming pared 5 bases from V and 2 bases from J, leaving 7 bases between. The CDR3 DNA reads as TGCAGCGTTACCGGGACCTACGAGCAGTACTTC. This translates into CSVTGTYEQYF.

The V gene is TRBV7-9, the J gene TRBJ2-1; 10 bases map to TRBD2. Germline V gene sequence: CDR1 SEHNR, CDR2 FQNEAQ (reference sequence). The CDR3 totals 16 residues. The V segment lost 1 base and the J segment 6 bases; nucleotides outside the gene matches: 6. In nucleotides, the CDR3 is TGTGCCAGCAGCTTAGGATTAGCTAGCGGGAGCAATGAGCAGTTCTTC. Translating gives CASSLGLASGSNEQFF. Complete variable domain (other parts from reference TRBV7-9 and TRBJ2-1): DTGVSQNPRHKITKRGQNVTFRCDPISEHNRLYWYRQTLGQGPEFLTYFQNEAQLEKSRLLSDRFSAERPKGSFSTLEIQRTEQGDSAMYLCASSLGLASGSNEQFFGPGTRLTVL.

The chain carries TRBV3-1 (or the pseudogene TRBV3-2) and TRBJ2-7; 11 nucleotides align to TRBD2. V lost 3 bases and J lost 2; bases outside the gene matches: 6. The CDR3 spans 16 residues. Germline CDR1 is LGHDT and CDR2 is YNNKEL (reference sequence). The chain's CDR3 is CASSQASGGLPYEQYV. CDR3 coding DNA: TGTGCCAGCAGCCAGGCTAGCGGGGGGCTCCCCTACGAGCAGTACGTC.

This clone was seen a few times. The V gene is TRBV9, the J gene TRBJ1-1; D call uncertain. The CDR3 sequence is 15 residues long. The germline V and J ends were trimmed by 0 bases and 0 bases, with 9 bases remaining between them. Germline CDR1 reads SGDLS; CDR2 reads YYNGEE. CDR3 sequence (DNA): TGTGCCAGCAGCGTAGACAACGGCATGAACACTGAAGCTTTCTTT. This gives the protein CASSVDNGMNTEAFF.

This clone showed up many times. The V and J genes are TRBV6-5 and TRBJ2-3, with unresolved D. The CDR3 is 14 residues long. Trimming took 5 bases from V and 1 from J, leaving 10 bases between them. Germline V gene sequence: CDR1 MNHEY, CDR2 SVGAGI. The CDR3 coding sequence is TGTGCCAGCAGTCATATGGACGGCACAGATACGCAGTATTTT. Its protein is CASSHMDGTDTQYF.

This clone is classed as medium-sized. This chain uses TRBV7-9 with TRBJ2-7, with 9 bases matching TRBD1. The CDR3 contains 15 residues. Losses at the gene ends were 2 bases for V and 3 bases for J; bases not matched to a gene: 5. CDR1 and CDR2 (germline): SEHNR, FQNEAQ (reference sequence). The DNA of the CDR3 is TGTGCCAGCAGCTTAACGGGACAGGGAGACTACGAGCAGTACTTC. It specifies CASSLTGQGDYEQYF.

The CDR3 loop reads CASSYSPQWMGDTQYF. Written as DNA, the CDR3 is TGTGCCAGCAGTTACTCGCCACAGTGGATGGGAGATACGCAGTATTTT. The genes are TRBV6-2 or TRBV6-3 and TRBJ2-3, with D hard to call. Germline V lookup: CDR1 MNHEY, CDR2 SVGEGT. The CDR3 loop spans 16 amino acids. Trimming took 0 bases from V and 5 from J, leaving 15 bases between them.

This chain joins TRBV4-2 and TRBJ1-2; 8 bases are a match to TRBD1. This CDR3 contains 16 residues. V was pared by 0 bases and J by 4 bases, with 7 bases of the junction left unmatched. Germline CDR1 reads LGHNA; CDR2 reads YNFKEQ. CDR3 region: CASSQESSGGAYGYTF. The CDR3 coding sequence is TGTGCCAGCAGCCAAGAAAGCTCAGGGGGCGCCTATGGCTACACCTTC.

The chain employs TRBV2 and TRBJ2-5; no firm D call. The germline V gene has CDR1 SNHLY and CDR2 FYNNEI. The CDR3 consists of 14 residues. V gave up 3 bases and J gave up 5 bases, with 13 bases separating them. As DNA, the CDR3 is TGTGCCAGCAGTGAGGCCTCGCTGGGGGAGACCCAGTACTTC. Its translation: CASSEASLGETQYF.

The CDR3, as DNA: TGTGCCAGCAGCTTAGGTCCGACAGTTGAGACCCAGTACTTC. This codes for CASSLGPTVETQYF. The rearrangement links TRBV11-2 to TRBJ2-5, with D possibly being TRBD1 (5 bases). The CDR3 spans 14 residues. V gave up 1 base and J gave up 5 bases, with 11 bases separating them. CDR1 SGHAT and CDR2 FQNNGV come from the germline V gene.

The chain carries TRBV28 and TRBJ1-1; possible D gene TRBD1, 5 bases. From germline, CDR1 is MDHEN and CDR2 SYDVKM. V was shortened by 2 bases and J by 0 bases, with 7 bases between the two germline ends. The CDR3 is made up of 14 amino acids. CDR3 residues: CASSLPGLNTEAFF. CDR3 nucleotide sequence: TGTGCCAGCAGTTTACCAGGGTTGAACACTGAAGCTTTCTTT.

The V and J genes are TRBV7-2 and TRBJ1-2; D may be TRBD1 (5 bases). Trimming cost V 5 bases and J 4 bases, with 17 bases left between them. The CDR3 contains 15 residues. Germline V gene data show CDR1 as SGHTA and CDR2 as FQGNSA. The CDR3 reads CASSNDPGRSYGYTF. DNA for the CDR3: TGTGCCAGCAGCAACGACCCGGGACGGAGCTATGGCTACACCTTC.

The rearrangement links TRBV2 to TRBJ1-2; D is undetermined. This CDR3 is built from 12 residues. Trimming left V 6 bases short and J 3 bases short, with 8 bases between. Looked up from germline, CDR1 is SNHLY and CDR2 is FYNNEI. In DNA, the CDR3 is TGTGCCAGCAGGGCAAGTGACTATGGCTACACCTTC. This gives the protein CASRASDYGYTF. Full variable domain (missing parts from reference TRBV2 and TRBJ1-2): EPEVTQTPSHQVTQMGQEVILRCVPISNHLYFYWYRQILGQKVEFLVSFYNNEISEKSEIFDDQFSVERPDGSNFTLKIRSTKLEDSAMYFCASRASDYGYTFGSGTRLTVV.

CDR3 sequence (DNA): TGTGCCAGCAGCACGGGCCCTTCGGACTATGGCTACACCTTC. This translates into CASSTGPSDYGYTF. This sequence joins TRBV7-2 and TRBJ1-2; D is undetermined. Trimming took off 5 bases at V and 3 bases at J, with 13 bases between the two ends. Per the germline V gene, CDR1 is SGHTA and CDR2 is FQGNSA. The CDR3 has 14 amino acids. Full variable domain (missing parts from reference TRBV7-2 and TRBJ1-2): GAGVSQSPSNKVTEKGKDVELRCDPISGHTALYWYRQSLGQGLEFLIYFQGNSAPDKSGLPSDRFSAERTGGSVSTLTIQRTQQEDSAVYLCASSTGPSDYGYTFGSGTRLTVV.

The chain uses TRBV29-1 and TRBJ1-2; no clear D gene. Per germline, CDR1 SQVTM and CDR2 ANQGSEA. Trimming stripped 4 bases from V and 3 bases from J, with 12 bases between. The CDR3 loop spans 13 amino acids. The CDR3, as DNA: TGCAGCGTTGCCCTCGGGCAGGACTATGGCTACACCTTC. The encoded protein is CSVALGQDYGYTF. Filled out from reference TRBV29-1 and TRBJ1-2, the complete variable domain reads SAVISQKPSRDICQRGTSLTIQCQVDSQVTMMFWYRQQPGQSLTLIATANQGSEATYESGFVIDKFPISRPNLTFSTLTVSNMSPEDSSIYLCSVALGQDYGYTFGSGTRLTVV.

V and J are TRBV5-5 and TRBJ2-1, with D tentatively TRBD2 (5 bases). V lost 4 bases and J 6 bases, leaving 8 bases between the germline ends. The germline V gene has CDR1 SGHKS and CDR2 YYEKEE (reference sequence). This CDR3 is 12 amino acids long. CDR3 DNA: TGTGCCAGCAGCCCGGGGATCAATGAGCAGTTCTTC. Protein: CASSPGINEQFF.

The chain recombines TRBV11-3 with TRBJ2-3, with D unresolved. V was pared by 0 bases and J by 4 bases, with 11 bases between. The length of the CDR3 is 15 residues. Germline V gene sequence: CDR1 SGHNT, CDR2 YENEEA. DNA for the CDR3: TGTGCCAGCAGCTTAGATGATCTGGTTGCAGATACGCAGTATTTT. Translation gives CASSLDDLVADTQYF.

The table lists this clone with a count of one. The J gene is TRBJ1-1, the V gene TRBV6-2 or TRBV6-3; D is uncertain. CDR3 length equals 15 residues. The germline gives CDR1 MNHEY, CDR2 SVGEGT. Trimming left V 0 bases short and J 1 base short, with 9 bases between. CDR3 sequence (DNA): TGTGCCAGCAGTTACTCTGTCCCAGGGAACACTGAAGCTTTCTTT. Its translation is CASSYSVPGNTEAFF.

This clone has more than one count but fewer than ten. The genes are TRBV19 and TRBJ1-5; 10 bases align to TRBD1. The CDR3 runs to 18 residues. The V gene's germline CDR1 is LNHDA and CDR2 SQIVND (reference sequence). After removal of 3 bases from V and 0 bases from J, the junction contained 8 bases not matched to a gene. In nucleotides, the CDR3 is TGTGCCAGTAGTATTGGGACAGGGGAGATTAATAGCAATCAGCCCCAGCATTTT. Residues: CASSIGTGEINSNQPQHF.

J is TRBJ2-1 and V is TRBV9, with 9 positions matching TRBD2. The CDR3 is 15 amino acids. J gave up 6 bases and V 0 bases, and 4 bases lay outside the gene matches. The V gene's germline CDR1 is SGDLS and CDR2 YYNGEE. CDR3 amino acids: CASSVALAGSNEQFF. Here the CDR3 DNA reads TGTGCCAGCAGCGTAGCTCTAGCGGGGAGCAATGAGCAGTTCTTC.